The 7 T cell receptor beta chains below come from one sample, sequenced in a study of T cells after yellow fever vaccination. Via MiXCR, TCRdb re-called the 5' RACE reads, giving one row per CDR3 protein. The sample yields some 550,000 distinct CDR3 sequences, about a fifth seen once. Sequenced material: PBMCs, taken 15 days after the yellow fever booster vaccination. The receptors were gathered from a man aged 30-40 years who received the YFV17D yellow fever vaccine.

This clonotype has only a few counts. The CDR3 loop is CSVVAGGNQKLFF. CDR3 bases: TGCAGCGTTGTTGCCGGGGGGAATCAAAAACTGTTTTTT. The chain carries TRBV29-1 and TRBJ1-4; tentatively, D is TRBD1 (5 bases). CDR3 size: 13 residues. The V end was cut by 4 bases, the J end by 9 bases, with 15 bases between. The germline CDR1 and CDR2 sequences are SQVTM and ANQGSEA. The variable domain in full, with the rest retrieved from reference TRBV29-1 and TRBJ1-4, is SAVISQKPSRDICQRGTSLTIQCQVDSQVTMMFWYRQQPGQSLTLIATANQGSEATYESGFVIDKFPISRPNLTFSTLTVSNMSPEDSSIYLCSVVAGGNQKLFFGSGTQLSVL.

The V gene is TRBV11-2, the J gene TRBJ2-3; D ambiguous. Per the germline V gene, CDR1 is SGHAT and CDR2 is FQNNGV. This CDR3 is 13 amino acids long. V was trimmed by 3 bases and J by 2 bases, leaving 6 bases between them. The CDR3 nucleotides are TGTGCCAGCAGCTTCCCGGTCACAGATACGCAGTATTTT. Translating it yields CASSFPVTDTQYF.

The chain combines TRBV7-2 with TRBJ2-5, with 9 positions matching TRBD2. The CDR3 covers 15 residues. The V segment lost 3 bases and the J segment 5 bases; nucleotides outside the gene matches: 7. In germline, CDR1 is SGHTA, CDR2 FQGNSA. As DNA, the CDR3 is TGTGCCAGCAGCTTCGTGGGACTAGCCAGCGAGACCCAGTACTTC. Its protein is CASSFVGLASETQYF.

This clonotype was seen more than once but under ten times. The J gene is TRBJ2-2, the V gene TRBV27; D not certain. This CDR3 has 13 residues. V lost 7 bases, J lost 4 bases, and 10 bases lay in between. Germline loops: CDR1 MNHEY, CDR2 SMNVEV (reference sequence). CDR3: CASINWGTGELFF. The CDR3, as DNA: TGTGCCAGCATTAACTGGGGCACCGGGGAGCTGTTTTTT.

V usage is TRBV10-3 and J usage is TRBJ1-5, with D maybe TRBD1 (6 bases). Per the germline V gene, CDR1 is ENHRY and CDR2 is SYGVKD. The CDR3 loop spans 14 amino acids. The V and J ends lost 5 bases and 3 bases respectively, with 11 bases between them. The CDR3 region is CAISLQGDNQPQHF. Here the CDR3 DNA reads TGTGCCATCAGTCTACAGGGAGACAATCAGCCCCAGCATTTT.

This CDR3 reads CATSRDTVDTQYF. CDR3 DNA: TGTGCCACCAGCCGGGACACGGTGGATACGCAGTATTTT. The gene calls are TRBV24-1 and TRBJ2-3; TRBD1 is a possible D gene (6 bases). CDR3 length: 13 amino acids. V was pared by 7 bases and J by 6 bases, with 13 bases between. Germline CDR1 and CDR2: KGHDR and SFDVKD.

This clonotype was counted only a few times. The V and J genes are TRBV12-3 or TRBV12-4 and TRBJ2-1; D is uncertain. V lost 3 bases, J lost 6 bases, and 9 bases lay in between. The CDR3 length is 13 residues. The CDR3 protein is CASSFLPLNEQFF. As DNA, the CDR3 is TGTGCCAGCAGTTTTCTCCCCCTCAATGAGCAGTTCTTC.